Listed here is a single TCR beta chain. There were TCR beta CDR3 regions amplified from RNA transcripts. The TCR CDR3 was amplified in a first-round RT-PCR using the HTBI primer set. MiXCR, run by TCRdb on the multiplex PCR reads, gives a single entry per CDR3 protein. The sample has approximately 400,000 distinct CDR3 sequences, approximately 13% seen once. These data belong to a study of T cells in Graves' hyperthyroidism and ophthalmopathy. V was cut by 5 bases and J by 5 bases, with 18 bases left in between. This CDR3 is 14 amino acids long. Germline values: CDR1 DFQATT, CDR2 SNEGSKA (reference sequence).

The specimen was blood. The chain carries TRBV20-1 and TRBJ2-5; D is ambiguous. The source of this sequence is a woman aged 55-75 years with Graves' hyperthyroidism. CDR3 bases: TGCAGTGCTTACCCCCTGGGCACCCCTGAGACCCAGTACTTC. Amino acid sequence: CSAYPLGTPETQYF.